This passage covers 12 T cell receptor beta chains from one sample sequenced in a study of T cell changes during pregnancy in multiple sclerosis. Sequencing was performed with immunoSEQ multiplex PCR; in TCRdb, only in-frame clones are kept and a portion is missing. Of under 40,000 clones detected, under 95% appear once; the ten largest clones hold almost 5.5%. The specimen was peripheral blood, collected in the third trimester of pregnancy. These receptors all stem from a female donor in good health, enrolled as a control in a pregnancy study.

The chain uses TRBV6-1 and TRBJ1-4; no clear D gene. CDR3 length: 15 amino acids. Trimming shortened V by 4 bases and J by 0 bases, and 9 bases separated the two germline ends. Germline assignment: CDR1 MNHNS and CDR2 SASEGT. CDR3 sequence (DNA): TGTGCCAGCAGTGTGTGGCTCACAACTAATGAAAAACTGTTTTTT. Amino acid sequence: CASSVWLTTNEKLFF.

This clone was recorded a few times. V usage is TRBV11-3 and J usage is TRBJ2-7, with 9 bases that match TRBD1. Germline CDR1 and CDR2: SGHNT and YENEEA. The CDR3 is 14 amino acids. The trim removed 5 bases at V and 1 base at J, leaving 3 bases unmatched. The CDR3 sequence is CASSPGQGSYEQYF. CDR3 bases: TGTGCCAGCAGCCCAGGACAGGGGTCCTACGAGCAGTACTTC.

V usage is TRBV6-1 and J usage is TRBJ1-1; D is uncertain. The CDR3 totals 15 residues. Trimming took 6 bases from V and 4 from J, leaving 18 bases between them. CDR1 and CDR2 (germline): MNHNS, SASEGT. The CDR3: CASRLQRASSTEAFF. In nucleotides, the CDR3 is TGTGCCAGCAGGCTACAGCGGGCGTCGAGCACTGAAGCTTTCTTT.

The rearrangement links TRBV28 to TRBJ2-1; 8 bases are a match to TRBD2. The V gene end was trimmed by 5 bases and the J gene end by 0 bases; junction bases not matched to a gene: 9. This CDR3 region has 17 residues. The germline V gene has CDR1 MDHEN and CDR2 SYDVKM. The CDR3 protein is CASSLPGLASSYNEQFF. In DNA form, the CDR3 reads TGTGCCAGCAGTCTCCCTGGACTAGCAAGCTCCTACAATGAGCAGTTCTTC.

This clone occurred once. The chain uses TRBV19 and TRBJ2-1; 10 bases agree with TRBD2. Per germline, CDR1 LNHDA and CDR2 SQIVND (reference sequence). The CDR3 is 13 amino acids. J lost 6 bases, V lost 7 bases, and 3 bases had no gene match. DNA of the CDR3: TGTGCCAGTAAAGCGGGAGGGGGCAATGAGCAGTTCTTC. Amino acids: CASKAGGGNEQFF.

The V call is TRBV6-6, the J call TRBJ1-2; no clear D gene. Germline-derived CDR1 and CDR2 are MNHNY and SVGAGI (reference sequence). The V end lost 6 bases, the J end lost 2 bases, and 7 bases lay between the germline ends. CDR3 length equals 12 residues. CDR3 sequence (DNA): TGTGCCAGCAGCGCGGGGAACTATGGCTACACCTTC. Its protein product is CASSAGNYGYTF.

This rearrangement joins TRBV7-9 to TRBJ2-7; 7 nucleotides line up with TRBD2. Trimming cost V 1 base and J 2 bases; bases outside gene matches: 5. Germline V lookup: CDR1 SEHNR, CDR2 FQNEAQ (reference sequence). The CDR3 runs to 15 residues. Here the CDR3 DNA reads TGTGCCAGCAGCTTAGGGTCAGCGGGGCCCTACGAGCAGTACTTC. It encodes CASSLGSAGPYEQYF. The full variable domain, with the rest looked up from reference TRBV7-9 and TRBJ2-7, is DTGVSQNPRHKITKRGQNVTFRCDPISEHNRLYWYRQTLGQGPEFLTYFQNEAQLEKSRLLSDRFSAERPKGSFSTLEIQRTEQGDSAMYLCASSLGSAGPYEQYFGPGTRLTVT.

This clone was detected only once. The chain employs TRBV6-1 and TRBJ2-3; D remains ambiguous. This CDR3 has 11 amino acids. The germline V gene has CDR1 MNHNS and CDR2 SASEGT. The V end lost 3 bases, the J end lost 8 bases, and 6 bases lay between the germline ends. The CDR3 nucleotides are TGTGCCAGCAGTGATAGTGGTACGCAGTATTTT. Its protein is CASSDSGTQYF.

This clone was seen just once. The V and J genes are TRBV2 and TRBJ2-3; 8 bases fit TRBD2. This CDR3 comprises 14 residues. Trimming took 8 bases from V and 5 from J; bases not matched to a gene: 9. Germline CDR1 and CDR2: SNHLY and FYNNEI. CDR3 DNA sequence: TGTGCCAGCCCCCCCGGGGGGGCCGTAGATACGCAGTATTTT. Residues: CASPPGGAVDTQYF.

This sequence joins TRBV2 and TRBJ2-7; D is ambiguous. The CDR3 consists of 10 residues. CDR1 and CDR2 from the germline V gene are SNHLY and FYNNEI. The germline V and J ends were trimmed by 3 bases and 9 bases, with 6 bases remaining between them. The CDR3: CASSDGRQYF. In nucleotides, the CDR3 is TGTGCCAGCAGTGACGGTCGGCAGTACTTC.

The rearrangement joins TRBV2 to TRBJ2-2; the D gene is possibly TRBD1 (6 bases). The CDR3 runs 16 residues. Germline CDR1 and CDR2: SNHLY and FYNNEI. The V end was cut by 5 bases, the J end by 6 bases, with 19 bases between. The CDR3 bases are TGTGCCAGCAGTAGAGACAGGATGGGGATATCCGGGGAGCTGTTTTTT. It codes for CASSRDRMGISGELFF.

V usage is TRBV28 and J usage is TRBJ1-1, with 9 nucleotides matching TRBD1. The V and J ends lost 3 bases and 8 bases, in that order; junction bases with no gene match: 7. Germline values: CDR1 MDHEN, CDR2 SYDVKM. The CDR3 spans 14 residues. The CDR3 spells CASSFRQGEREAFF. The CDR3 coding sequence is TGTGCCAGCAGTTTCAGACAGGGGGAAAGGGAAGCTTTCTTT.